The 23 T cell receptor beta chains below all came from one sample that was sequenced in a study of T cell responses to AZD1222 COVID-19 vaccine. Assay used: immunoSEQ multiplex PCR; TCRdb lists only in-frame clones, some missing. The table lists 95,000 to 150,000 clones, about nine tenths of them singletons. Sample: peripheral blood, taken on day 0 of AZD1222 vaccination. The origin of the receptors is an adult in good health.

In regard to this clone: The same CDR3 is also encoded by other DNA sequences in this sample. The V gene is TRBV5-1, the J gene TRBJ1-2; D is possibly TRBD1 (5 bases). V was trimmed by 0 bases and J by 4 bases, leaving 10 bases between them. CDR3 length: 14 residues. Germline CDR1 SGHRS, CDR2 YFSETQ. CDR3 sequence: CASSLVQGAYGYTF. DNA for the CDR3: TGCGCCAGCAGCTTGGTTCAGGGCGCCTATGGCTACACCTTC.

This clone was counted once. This chain joins TRBV6-5 and TRBJ2-1; 11 nucleotides agree with TRBD1. With V trimmed by 6 bases and J by 9 bases, 7 bases remained unmatched. Germline CDR1 is MNHEY and CDR2 is SVGAGI. The CDR3 is 14 amino acids. The CDR3 DNA reads as TGTGCCAGCAGACTCCTTGGACAGGGGGCTGAGCAGTTCTTC. Residues: CASRLLGQGAEQFF.

This clone was seen more than once but under ten times. This chain connects TRBV2 to TRBJ1-5, with 8 positions matching TRBD1. Germline loops: CDR1 SNHLY, CDR2 FYNNEI. V shed 4 bases and J 9 bases; nucleotides not matched to a gene: 8. The CDR3 has 14 residues. The CDR3 sequence is CASSGGQGASPQHF. For the CDR3, the DNA is TGTGCCAGCAGTGGGGGGCAGGGGGCCTCGCCCCAGCATTTT.

This clone was seen only a few times. This chain connects TRBV6-6 to TRBJ1-5; D is uncertain. Germline assignment: CDR1 MNHNY and CDR2 SVGAGI (reference sequence). The CDR3 runs to 14 residues. V dropped 7 bases and J dropped 3 bases, with 13 bases sitting between them. The CDR3 loop is CASTSTELNQPQHF. Written as DNA, the CDR3 is TGTGCCAGCACCTCAACTGAACTCAATCAGCCCCAGCATTTT.

In this sample, this clone turned up a few times. Other DNA sequences in the sample encode the same CDR3. V usage is TRBV3-1 (or the pseudogene TRBV3-2) and J usage is TRBJ1-6; D unclear. Germline CDR1 LGHDT, CDR2 YNNKEL (reference sequence). V lost 1 base to trimming and J lost 7 bases, with 5 bases between them. CDR3 length equals 13 residues. The CDR3 spells CASSQVENSPLHF. CDR3 DNA sequence: TGTGCCAGCAGCCAAGTGGAAAATTCACCCCTCCACTTT.

V usage is TRBV2 and J usage is TRBJ1-3; a weak D match, TRBD1 (5 bases). The CDR3 length is 14 residues. Trimming left V 4 bases short and J 5 bases short, with 12 bases between. Germline CDR1 SNHLY, CDR2 FYNNEI. The CDR3 coding sequence is TGTGCCAGCAGTGCTCAGGGTGAGCGAAACACCATATATTTT. This gives the protein CASSAQGERNTIYF.

The chain uses TRBV2 and TRBJ2-3, with 10 bases matching TRBD1. Germline V gives CDR1 SNHLY, CDR2 FYNNEI. The V gene end was trimmed by 5 bases and the J gene end by 6 bases; junction bases not matched to a gene: 8. The CDR3 spans 15 residues. The DNA for the CDR3 is TGTGCCAGCAGTCCGGGACAGGGGAGTTCGGATACGCAGTATTTT. Its translation is CASSPGQGSSDTQYF.

Remarks on this clone: The same CDR3 can be traced to other DNA sequences in this sample. The chain is built from TRBV9 and TRBJ1-1, with 8 bases lining up with TRBD1. This CDR3 has 13 residues. Unmatched junction bases numbered 3, after V lost 3 bases and J lost 5 bases. Germline lookup yields CDR1 SGDLS and CDR2 YYNGEE. As DNA, the CDR3 is TGTGCCAGCAGCGCTACAGGGGGGACTGAAGCTTTCTTT. It yields the protein CASSATGGTEAFF.

The V call is TRBV7-3, the J call TRBJ2-2; D is unclear. Germline V gives CDR1 SGHTA, CDR2 FQGTGA. The CDR3 has 13 amino acids. V gave up 3 bases and J gave up 4 bases, with 6 bases separating them. As DNA, the CDR3 is TGTGCCAGCAGCTTGGGCGCCACCGGGGAGCTGTTTTTT. Amino acids: CASSLGATGELFF.

The chain combines TRBV11-1 with TRBJ2-1, with 8 nucleotides matching TRBD2. CDR1 SGHAT and CDR2 FQDESV come from the germline V gene (reference sequence). This CDR3 has 16 amino acids. V lost 3 bases and J lost 6; bases outside the gene matches: 10. Here the CDR3 reads CASSFLAGGSINEQFF. The DNA for the CDR3 is TGTGCCAGCAGCTTCTTGGCGGGGGGCAGTATCAATGAGCAGTTCTTC. Drawing the rest from reference TRBV11-1 and TRBJ2-1, the complete variable domain is EAEVAQSPRYKITEKSQAVAFWCDPISGHATLYWYRQILGQGPELLVQFQDESVVDDSQLPKDRFSAERLKGVDSTLKIQPAELGDSAMYLCASSFLAGGSINEQFFGPGTRLTVL.

The J gene is TRBJ2-2, the V gene TRBV19; 11 bases are a match to TRBD2. V gave up 6 bases and J gave up 2 bases; unmatched junction bases: 8. Germline CDR1 LNHDA, CDR2 SQIVND (reference sequence). CDR3 size: 17 residues. CDR3 nucleotides: TGTGCCAGTAGGCTAGCGGGGGGTTTAGGTAACACCGGGGAGCTGTTTTTT. Protein: CASRLAGGLGNTGELFF. Combining the CDR3 with reference TRBV19 and TRBJ2-2 gives the whole variable domain DGGITQSPKYLFRKEGQNVTLSCEQNLNHDAMYWYRQDPGQGLRLIYYSQIVNDFQKGDIAEGYSVSREKKESFPLTVTSAQKNPTAFYLCASRLAGGLGNTGELFFGEGSRLTVL.

V usage is TRBV11-2 and J usage is TRBJ1-6; D might be TRBD1 (6 bases). Trimming shortened V by 6 bases and J by 8 bases, and 20 bases separated the two germline ends. Germline values: CDR1 SGHAT, CDR2 FQNNGV. The CDR3 consists of 16 residues. CDR3 coding DNA: TGTGCCAGCAGACAGACCAGGGGAAAGGCGGATTCACCCCTCCACTTT. It encodes CASRQTRGKADSPLHF.

This chain connects TRBV7-2 to TRBJ2-2; the D gene is possibly TRBD1 (6 bases). This CDR3 has 15 amino acids. Deletions cut 2 bases from V and 0 bases from J, with 7 bases between. From germline, CDR1 is SGHTA and CDR2 FQGNSA. The CDR3 region is CASSLQGTNTGELFF. Written as DNA, the CDR3 is TGTGCCAGCAGCTTACAGGGGACGAACACCGGGGAGCTGTTTTTT.

V gene TRBV6-6 combines with J gene TRBJ1-2; D is perhaps TRBD1 (5 bases). V was cut by 6 bases and J by 8 bases, with 16 bases left in between. This CDR3 is built from 13 residues. Germline V CDR1 and CDR2: MNHNY, SVGAGI (reference sequence). The CDR3 sequence is CASSLGVAGGYTF. CDR3 nucleotides: TGTGCCAGCAGCCTGGGGGTTGCGGGGGGCTACACCTTC.

The CDR3 reads CASSLYHQNTEAFF. The CDR3 DNA reads TGTGCCAGCAGTTTATATCACCAGAACACTGAAGCTTTCTTT. The genes are TRBV28 and TRBJ1-1; D call uncertain. The CDR3 is made up of 14 amino acids. V was cut by 1 base and J by 1 base, with 7 bases left in between. Germline values: CDR1 MDHEN, CDR2 SYDVKM.

This chain links TRBV15 with TRBJ2-2, with a weak D call TRBD1 (6 bases). CDR3 length: 16 amino acids. Per the germline V gene, CDR1 is LNHNV and CDR2 is YYDKDF (reference sequence). Trimming removed 3 bases from V and 5 bases from J, with 16 bases in between. CDR3 nucleotides: TGTGCCACCAGCAGCCGACGGGACATGCAAACCGGGGAGCTGTTTTTT. Translated: CATSSRRDMQTGELFF.

V usage is TRBV4-2 and J usage is TRBJ1-4, with D possibly being TRBD1 (5 bases). This CDR3 region has 18 residues. Trimming left V 4 bases short and J 7 bases short, with 25 bases between. CDR1 and CDR2 (germline): LGHNA, YNFKEQ. As DNA, the CDR3 is TGTGCCAGCAGCCCAACTTACGTCAGAGAAAGACAGATTGAAAAACTGTTTTTT. It encodes CASSPTYVRERQIEKLFF.

The chain has TRBV3-1 (or the pseudogene TRBV3-2) and TRBJ2-5; tentatively, D is TRBD2 (6 bases). The germline gives CDR1 LGHDT, CDR2 YNNKEL (reference sequence). Trimming took 4 bases from V and 4 from J, leaving 16 bases between them. This CDR3 is 15 amino acids long. The CDR3 nucleotides are TGTGCCAGCAGCCGAAAGGGCGGGGTTGGAGAGACCCAGTACTTC. Its protein product is CASSRKGGVGETQYF.

V and J are TRBV7-2 and TRBJ2-1; D call uncertain. With 1 base removed from V and 7 bases from J, the gap between germline ends came to 14 bases. Per germline, CDR1 SGHTA and CDR2 FQGNSA. The CDR3 loop spans 15 amino acids. DNA of the CDR3: TGTGCCAGCAGCTTAGAGTCCGTATCGGCGAATGAGCAGTTCTTC. Its translation is CASSLESVSANEQFF.

This clone occurred once. The same CDR3 can be traced to other DNA sequences in this sample. The V and J genes are TRBV3-1 (or the pseudogene TRBV3-2) and TRBJ1-5, with 8 positions matching TRBD1. The ends lost 3 bases at V and 7 bases at J; junction bases unmatched: 5. Germline V gives CDR1 LGHDT, CDR2 YNNKEL (reference sequence). This CDR3 spans 14 amino acids. The CDR3 bases are TGTGCCAGCAGCCACTTGACAGGGGAACAGCCCCAGCATTTT. This gives the protein CASSHLTGEQPQHF.

The genes are TRBV5-6 and TRBJ1-2; unclear D gene. V was shortened by 4 bases and J by 5 bases, with 9 bases between the two germline ends. This CDR3 region has 12 residues. Germline assignment: CDR1 SGHDT and CDR2 YYEEEE. CDR3 residues: CASSGPGYGYTF. In nucleotides, the CDR3 is TGTGCCAGCAGCGGTCCGGGATATGGCTACACCTTC.

This sequence joins TRBV9 and TRBJ1-3; D is undetermined. CDR1 is SGDLS, CDR2 YYNGEE, per germline. Trimming stripped 4 bases from V and 4 bases from J, with 12 bases between. The length of the CDR3 is 14 residues. The CDR3 protein is CASSPGGGGNTIYF. In nucleotides, the CDR3 is TGTGCCAGCAGCCCCGGCGGCGGAGGAAACACCATATATTTT.

This rearrangement joins TRBV7-2 to TRBJ2-3, with 8 positions matching TRBD2. The CDR3 runs to 15 residues. Per the germline V gene, CDR1 is SGHTA and CDR2 is FQGNSA. The junction had 6 bases not matched to a gene; V was cut back by 5 bases and J by 2 bases. CDR3 amino acids: CASSQRGITTDTQYF. The CDR3 coding sequence is TGTGCCAGCAGCCAGCGGGGGATCACCACAGATACGCAGTATTTT.